This is a list of T cell receptor beta chains from one sample in a study of regulatory T cells in long-lasting Graves disease. One entry per CDR3 protein, called by TCRdb with MiXCR from the multiplex PCR reads. The sample has hundreds of thousands of distinct CDR3 sequences, about 16% seen once; the top ten hold about 12%. These records were also assigned to another study, of T cells in Graves' hyperthyroidism and ophthalmopathy.

Sequencing used peripheral blood mononuclear cells (PBMCs), obtained at new diagnosis, from a patient treated with antithyroid drugs. These TCRs come from a man aged 18 to 29 with Graves disease. Both conserved end residues are part of each CDR3. D genes are given only for firm matches. Size tells how often a clone was seen (once, few, many) or the class of an expanded clone, and some rows leave it out.

>TRBJ2-5|.|.|TRBV5-4
TGTGCCAGCAGGGACCCAGGGGTGGGAGAGACCCAGTACTTC
CASRDPGVGETQYF
>TRBJ1-3|few|.|TRBV19
TGTGCCAGTAGTATAGGTGCGGATTCTGGAAACACCATATATTTT
CASSIGADSGNTIYF
>TRBJ2-2|.|TRBD1|TRBV5-6
TGTGCCAGCAGCCTACCGGGACAGGGGAGAACCGGGGAGCTGTTTTTT
CASSLPGQGRTGELFF
>TRBJ2-2|many|.|TRBV10-2
TGCGCCAGCAGTGAGGGGGTGGCCGGGGAGCTGTTTTTT
CASSEGVAGELFF
>TRBJ2-2|few|TRBD2|TRBV30
TGTGCCTGGAAGCTAGCGGGAAAGGACACCGGGGAGCTGTTTTTT
CAWKLAGKDTGELFF
>TRBJ1-6|.|.|TRBV6-2/TRBV6-3
TGTGCCAGCAGTCCCCGAGGGGGGTACTCACCCCTCCACTTT
CASSPRGGYSPLHF
>TRBJ1-2|.|TRBD1|TRBV6-2/TRBV6-3
TGTGCCAGCAGCGAACCGGGACAGGGATACTATGGCTACACCTTC
CASSEPGQGYYGYTF
>TRBJ1-2|.|.|TRBV20-1
TGCAGTGCTCTTGATCCAAACAGAGGACAGAGGGGGAAGGGCTACACCTTC
CSALDPNRGQRGKGYTF
>TRBJ1-2|.|.|TRBV4-1
TGCGCCAGCAGCCAACGGGATGGACAGTCTAACTATGGCTACACCTTC
CASSQRDGQSNYGYTF
>TRBJ1-1|many|TRBD1|TRBV5-1
TGCGCCAGCAGTTATAACGACAGGGGGGGGAACACTGAAGCTTTCTTT
CASSYNDRGGNTEAFF
>TRBJ1-6|once|TRBD1|TRBV10-3
TGTGCCATCAGTGAGGCGGGACAGGCAAGTTCACCCCCCCACTTT
CAISEAGQASSPPHF
>TRBJ1-6|.|.|TRBV20-1
TGCAGTGCTAGACGGGCCCCACGGAGTGATCTCCTGGGTGCAGAGGACTATTCACCCCTCCACTTT
CSARRAPRSDLLGAEDYSPLHF
>TRBJ2-7|many|TRBD1|TRBV20-1
TGCAGTGCTAGAGTAGTCGCCAGGGGGTCCTACGAGCAGTACTTC
CSARVVARGSYEQYF
>TRBJ2-5|many|.|TRBV28
TGTGCCAGCAGTTTATCCCGTTATCGAGAGACCCAGTACTTC
CASSLSRYRETQYF
>TRBJ2-1|many|.|TRBV27
TGTGCCAGCAGACCTCTCGGGGCTGGCAATGAGCAGTTCTTC
CASRPLGAGNEQFF
>TRBJ2-7|.|.|TRBV20-1
TGCAGTGGCGGGGCAATAGGGAACTACGAGCAGTACTTC
CSGGAIGNYEQYF
>TRBJ2-7|few|TRBD2|TRBV27
TGTGCCAGCAGTCTAAGACTAGCGGGCCCCCTCACCTCTGGTTCCTACGAGCAGTACTTC
CASSLRLAGPLTSGSYEQYF
>TRBJ2-7|.|.|TRBV5-1
TGCGCCAGCAGCTTAATGGGGACGGAGTTGGAGGAGCAGTACTTC
CASSLMGTELEEQYF
>TRBJ2-3|many|TRBD2|TRBV7-4
TGTGCCAGCAGCTTAGAAGGCCTAGCGGGAGGCGTAGATACGCAGTATTTT
CASSLEGLAGGVDTQYF
>TRBJ1-2|many|TRBD1|TRBV20-1
TGCAGTGCCGGGGGGTTGGCAGGGGGCGCCTTAGGAGGCTACACCTTC
CSAGGLAGGALGGYTF
>TRBJ2-7|many|TRBD2|TRBV29-1
TGCAGCGCCGGCGGGGGGCTGGACGAGCAGTACTTC
CSAGGGLDEQYF
>TRBJ2-7|once|TRBD1|TRBV9
TGTGCCAGCAGCTTGACAGGGGGAAGTAGGCACGAGCAGTACTTC
CASSLTGGSRHEQYF
>TRBJ1-2|many|.|TRBV27
TGTGCCAGCAATCCCAGGGGTGGCGGCTATGGCTACACCTTC
CASNPRGGGYGYTF
>TRBJ2-2|many|TRBD1|TRBV12-3/TRBV12-4
TGTGCCAGCATCGGACAGGGGAGGACCGGGGAGCTGTTTTTT
CASIGQGRTGELFF
>TRBJ2-3|many|TRBD2|TRBV5-1
TGCGCCAGCAGCTCCGGGACTAGCGGGGTTGCTAGCACAGATACGCAGTATTTT
CASSSGTSGVASTDTQYF
>TRBJ1-2|.|.|TRBV27
TGTGCCAGCAGTAGCCTAGGCGCCGGATCGCTTGGCTACACCTTC
CASSSLGAGSLGYTF
>TRBJ1-4|few|TRBD1|TRBV29-1
TGCAGCGTTTCCGGGACAGGGGGCGAAGATAGTGAAAAACTGTTTTTT
CSVSGTGGEDSEKLFF